This T cell receptor (beta chain) was observed in a study of T-cell reconstitution after alpha-beta-depleted transplantation in children. This clonotype turned up a few times. Germline V gives CDR1 MNHEY, CDR2 SVGAGI. CDR3 length equals 16 residues. The ends lost 2 bases at V and 3 bases at J; junction bases unmatched: 7. Construction of the TCRbeta library involved unique molecular identifiers. In TCRdb, the PCR reads were re-called with MiXCR into one record per CDR3 protein. The table shows 400,000 to 450,000 distinct CDR3 sequences, with around two fifths occurring only once. The chain employs TRBV6-5 and TRBJ2-1, with 7 bases matching TRBD2. Here the sequenced sample was PBMCs, taken before TCRalphabeta/CD19-depleted stem cell transplant. The clonotype originates from a girl aged 2 to 10 with aplastic anemia, due to receive a stem cell transplant. The CDR3 sequence is CASSYANWEGYNEQFF. The CDR3 region has the DNA TGTGCCAGCAGTTACGCCAACTGGGAGGGCTACAATGAGCAGTTCTTC.